This is a list of T cell receptor beta chains from one sample in a study of regulatory T cells in long-lasting Graves disease. One entry per CDR3 protein, called by TCRdb with MiXCR from the multiplex PCR reads. The sample lists some 470,000 distinct CDR3 sequences, 20% to 25% occurring once. This material consisted of peripheral blood mononuclear cells (PBMCs), taken when the disease was refractory, from a patient treated with antithyroid drugs. The receptors were gathered from a female donor with Graves disease. The CDR3 runs from the conserved cysteine through the conserved F or W. Fields, in order: J gene, V gene, clone size, D gene, CDR3 DNA, CDR3 protein. D genes are given only for firm matches. A row's size may be missing; if present it is once, few, many or a size class.

TRBJ2-5 | TRBV12-5 | many | TRBD1 | TGTGCTAGTGGAGACGGACAGGTTGAGACCCAGTACTTC | CASGDGQVETQYF
TRBJ2-5 | TRBV12-3/TRBV12-4 | many | TRBD1 | TGTGCCAGCAGCCTACACCCGACAGGGGCCCAGTACTTC | CASSLHPTGAQYF
TRBJ2-5 | TRBV4-3 | - | TRBD1 | TGCGCCAGCAGCCAAGGGACAGGGATCACAGAGACCCAGTACTTC | CASSQGTGITETQYF
TRBJ2-3 | TRBV10-3 | - | - | TGTGCCATCTTAGGGCCTAAAGATACGCAGTATTTT | CAILGPKDTQYF
TRBJ1-5 | TRBV6-1 | many | - | TGTGCCAGCAGTATGGGAGGGTTACAGCCCCAGCATTTT | CASSMGGLQPQHF
TRBJ2-1 | TRBV20-1 | - | - | TGCAGTGCTATTCTTCTAAGCCGGGGGGCACAGGGCAATGAGCAGTTCTTC | CSAILLSRGAQGNEQFF
TRBJ2-2 | TRBV5-1 | many | - | TGCGCCAGCAGCTTGGACAGGTGGAACACCGGGGAGCTGTTTTTT | CASSLDRWNTGELFF
TRBJ1-1 | TRBV5-1 | few | - | TGCGCCAGCAGCCCTTACGGGGAAGGCACTGAAGCTTTCTTT | CASSPYGEGTEAFF
TRBJ2-7 | TRBV6-6 | once | TRBD2 | TGTGCCAGCAGTTACTCGCGGGGGGCCGATATCTACGAGCAGTACTTC | CASSYSRGADIYEQYF
TRBJ2-2 | TRBV11-2 | - | - | TGTGCCAGCAGCCCGGGACGGATTCTGAACACCGGGGAGCTGTTTTTT | CASSPGRILNTGELFF
TRBJ1-2 | TRBV3-1 | few | - | TGTGCCAGCAGCCAATCGGGGTATGACTATGGCTACACCTTC | CASSQSGYDYGYTF
TRBJ2-5 | TRBV5-1 | - | - | TGCGCCAGCAGCTTATATGACAGTGATAGGGAGACCCAGTACTTC | CASSLYDSDRETQYF
TRBJ2-5 | TRBV30 | - | - | TGTGCCTGGAGTGTAGTTGGTGTGAGTTACCAAGAGACCCAGTACTTC | CAWSVVGVSYQETQYF
TRBJ1-5 | TRBV3-1 | - | TRBD1 | TGTGCCAGCAGCCAAGATACGGGACAGGGGGCTTGGCCCCAGCATTTT | CASSQDTGQGAWPQHF
TRBJ2-7 | TRBV12-3/TRBV12-4 | many | - | TGTGCCAGCAGTTTCGCCGGGTCCTACGAGCAGTACTTC | CASSFAGSYEQYF
TRBJ2-2 | TRBV6-5 | - | - | TGTGCCAGCAGTTACTCGGCCGGGAACGGCACCGGGGAGCTGTTTTTT | CASSYSAGNGTGELFF
TRBJ1-1 | TRBV29-1 | - | - | TGCAGCGCGACCGGGACATACGGCACTGAAGCTTTCTTT | CSATGTYGTEAFF
TRBJ2-7 | TRBV5-1 | many | - | TGCGCCAGTACCACACTCCGGTTTGTGGCAACAAGCAAGTACTTC | CASTTLRFVATSKYF
TRBJ1-2 | TRBV29-1 | - | TRBD1 | TGCAGCGTTGGGGGACGACAGGGGGTGAACTATGGCTACACCTTC | CSVGGRQGVNYGYTF
TRBJ1-1 | TRBV19 | few | - | TGTGCCAGTAGTCCGAACCTCGGTTCGAACACTGAAGCTTTCTTT | CASSPNLGSNTEAFF
TRBJ2-4 | TRBV7-2 | - | - | TGTGCCAGCAGCTCAGGACAGAAAAACATTCAGTACTTC | CASSSGQKNIQYF
TRBJ2-7 | TRBV11-2 | - | - | TGTGCCAGCAGCTTAGATCCCGCTGAGGTGACGAGGGAGCAGTACTTC | CASSLDPAEVTREQYF
TRBJ1-1 | TRBV2 | many | TRBD1 | TGTGCCAGCAGTGAGTTGGGACAGGGAGTGACTGAAGCTTTCTTT | CASSELGQGVTEAFF
TRBJ2-5 | TRBV7-9 | few | TRBD2 | TGTGCCCTGGGACTAGCGTTGGAGACCCAGTACTTC | CALGLALETQYF
TRBJ1-5 | TRBV6-1 | many | - | TGTGCCAGCAAACGTCTAGGGGGGAGGGATAGCAATCAGCCCCAGCATTTT | CASKRLGGRDSNQPQHF
TRBJ2-2 | TRBV29-1 | few | - | TGCAGCGTCCACAGGGACTGGAACACCGGGGAGCTGTTTTTT | CSVHRDWNTGELFF
TRBJ2-1 | TRBV28 | once | TRBD2 | TGTGCCAGCAGTGCCCTTGCGGGAGCTGTGTATGAGCAGTTCTTC | CASSALAGAVYEQFF
TRBJ2-3 | TRBV6-2/TRBV6-3 | - | - | TGTGCCAGCACCACTTCGACTAGATCTAGCACAGATACGCAGTATTTT | CASTTSTRSSTDTQYF
TRBJ1-1 | TRBV28 | many | TRBD1 | TGTGCCAGCAGTTTAGGGACAGGGGGCTTTCTTGGTGAAGCTTTCTTT | CASSLGTGGFLGEAFF
TRBJ2-1 | TRBV6-2/TRBV6-3 | - | - | TGTGCCAGCATCCGGGTAAGGGGTGGCAATGAGCAGTTCTTC | CASIRVRGGNEQFF
TRBJ1-1 | TRBV29-1 | many | - | TGCAGCGTTGTGAGGAGGTTCGACACTGAAGCTTTCTTT | CSVVRRFDTEAFF
TRBJ2-7 | TRBV6-2/TRBV6-3 | - | TRBD2 | TGTGCCAGCAGTTACTCGACTAGCGGGAGGTTCGAGAACGAGCAGTACTTC | CASSYSTSGRFENEQYF
TRBJ2-7 | TRBV7-2 | few | - | TGTGCCAGCAGCTTAGGCACAGGGGGGGACCTTCGCGAGCAGTACTTC | CASSLGTGGDLREQYF
TRBJ2-7 | TRBV7-9 | - | - | TGTGCCAGCAGCCCGGACGTCTCCTACGAGCAGTACTTC | CASSPDVSYEQYF
TRBJ2-7 | TRBV18 | - | - | TGTGCCAGCTCACCACAGGGGCTAGGGGTATCCTACGAGCAGTACTTC | CASSPQGLGVSYEQYF
TRBJ1-5 | TRBV19 | few | - | TGTGCCAGTAGTATTCTGGGGGTAGCCCGAAGCAATCAGCCCCAGCATTTT | CASSILGVARSNQPQHF
TRBJ2-7 | TRBV29-1 | - | - | TGCAGCGTGAAAGTCTCTGGCGGGGGCCCCCTATCCTACGAGCAGTACTTC | CSVKVSGGGPLSYEQYF
TRBJ2-7 | TRBV7-8 | many | - | TGTGCCAGCAGCCCCCTAGGTCGTGGGGCGCGGTTTGCCTACGAGCAGTACTTC | CASSPLGRGARFAYEQYF
TRBJ1-3 | TRBV28 | - | - | TGTGCCAGCAGACCGGGGACAGGAAACACCATATATTTT | CASRPGTGNTIYF
TRBJ2-2 | TRBV11-2 | many | - | TGTGCCAGCAGCCCCAACCTGGCGGACAACACCGGGGAGCTGTTTTTT | CASSPNLADNTGELFF
TRBJ2-5 | TRBV20-1 | - | TRBD2 | TGCAGTGCCCGGCGGGAGGGAACCCAGTACTTC | CSARREGTQYF
TRBJ1-5 | TRBV6-2/TRBV6-3 | many | - | TGTGCCAGCAGTTACTCGACCAAGGGCAATCAGCCCCAGCATTTT | CASSYSTKGNQPQHF
TRBJ1-5 | TRBV19 | many | - | TGTGCCAGTAGTAATACCGGGGACCAGCCCCAGCATTTT | CASSNTGDQPQHF
TRBJ1-6 | TRBV19 | few | - | TGTGCCAGTAGTTCAACATATATTCTCACCTATAATTCACCCCTCCACTTT | CASSSTYILTYNSPLHF
TRBJ2-7 | TRBV6-5 | - | - | TGTGCCAGCAGTTACTCGGGCAGGGTGGTCTACGAGCAGTACTTC | CASSYSGRVVYEQYF
TRBJ2-5 | TRBV27 | many | - | TGTGCCAGCAGTCCGGGAGACAAAGAGACCCAGTACTTC | CASSPGDKETQYF
TRBJ1-5 | TRBV2 | few | - | TGTGCCACTAATAACGGGGGGAGCAATCAGCCCCAGCATTTT | CATNNGGSNQPQHF
TRBJ1-5 | TRBV2 | many | - | TGTGCCAGCAGTGACAGGTACGATCAGCCCCAGCATTTT | CASSDRYDQPQHF
TRBJ1-5 | TRBV27 | - | TRBD1 | TGTGCCAGCAGTTCGCTTGGACTTACCGGGACAGGTTACAATCAGCCCCAGCATTTT | CASSSLGLTGTGYNQPQHF
TRBJ2-5 | TRBV28 | few | TRBD2 | TGTGCCAGCAATTTATCGGGGCGGGAGGGCCAGGGAGAGACCCAGTACTTC | CASNLSGREGQGETQYF
TRBJ2-7 | TRBV28 | many | - | TGTGCCAGCAGTGTGGACAGCTCCTACGAGCAGTACTTC | CASSVDSSYEQYF
TRBJ2-5 | TRBV29-1 | many | - | TGCAGCGCCCTAGGGGTCCCCCAAGAGACCCAGTACTTC | CSALGVPQETQYF
TRBJ2-5 | TRBV7-2 | many | TRBD2 | TGTGCCAGCAGCTTCGGACTAGCTCCAAGCGGGACCCAGTACTTC | CASSFGLAPSGTQYF
TRBJ2-7 | TRBV20-1 | few | TRBD2 | TGCAGTGCCCCGGGACTAGCGGAAAGAGGCTCCTACGAGCAGTACTTC | CSAPGLAERGSYEQYF
TRBJ2-1 | TRBV24-1 | - | TRBD2 | TGTGCCACCAGTGGGAGCCCGGGAACTAGCGCCTACAATGAGCAGTTCTTC | CATSGSPGTSAYNEQFF
TRBJ1-5 | TRBV7-9 | - | - | TGTGCCAGCAGCCGAATCACCGGGCCCCTTGAGCCCCAGCATTTT | CASSRITGPLEPQHF
TRBJ1-2 | TRBV24-1 | many | TRBD1 | TGTGCCACCAGTGATCACGACAGGGACTATGGCTACACCTTC | CATSDHDRDYGYTF
TRBJ1-3 | TRBV2 | few | TRBD1 | TGTGCCAGCAGTGAAGGTACAGGGGGCCTTGGAAACACCATATATTTT | CASSEGTGGLGNTIYF
TRBJ1-2 | TRBV7-8 | many | - | TGTGCCAGCAGCCGAAAGAGGGTGGGGGGTGATGGCTACACCTTC | CASSRKRVGGDGYTF